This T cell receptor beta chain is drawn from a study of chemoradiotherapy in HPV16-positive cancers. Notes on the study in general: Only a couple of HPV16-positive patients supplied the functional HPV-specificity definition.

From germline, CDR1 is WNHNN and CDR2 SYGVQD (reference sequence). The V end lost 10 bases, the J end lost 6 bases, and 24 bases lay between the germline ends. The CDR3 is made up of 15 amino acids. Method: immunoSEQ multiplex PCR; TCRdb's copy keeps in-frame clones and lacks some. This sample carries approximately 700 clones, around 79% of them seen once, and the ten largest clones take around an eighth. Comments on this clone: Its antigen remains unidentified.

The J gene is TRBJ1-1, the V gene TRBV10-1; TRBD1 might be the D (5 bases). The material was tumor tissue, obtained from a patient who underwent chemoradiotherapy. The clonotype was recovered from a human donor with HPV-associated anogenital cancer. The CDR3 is CANPSSDSVIAEAFF. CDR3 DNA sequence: TGCGCCAACCCGTCCTCCGACAGTGTAATTGCTGAAGCTTTCTTT.